This T cell receptor beta chain is from a study of cytomegalovirus exposure and HLA in healthy donors. Study context: Earlier results showed approximately 120 million unique TCR beta sequences derived from approximately 180 million T cells. Study results and caveats: As a later analysis revealed, most CMV-associated TCR beta chains appeared HLA-restricted. The study designated roughly 160 TCR beta chains cytomegalovirus-associated.

The CDR3 covers 14 residues. Germline assignment: CDR1 SNHLY and CDR2 FYNNEI. V shed 8 bases and J shed 1 base, with 14 bases lying between them. The PCR ran on 60 Vbeta and 13 Jbeta primers. Using immunoSEQ multiplex PCR, the repertoire was profiled, and TCRdb retains in-frame clones only, with some absent. The sample lists around 150,000 clones; roughly 84% were seen once. In regard to this clone: Its cognate antigen is unknown.

The clonotype originates from a woman between 18 and 30 years old in good health and CMV-seronegative. Sequenced sample: PBMCs. The J gene is TRBJ1-1, the V gene TRBV2; D is undetermined. CDR3: CASHFFAQNTEAFF. CDR3 DNA sequence: TGTGCCAGCCACTTTTTTGCCCAGAACACTGAAGCTTTCTTT.